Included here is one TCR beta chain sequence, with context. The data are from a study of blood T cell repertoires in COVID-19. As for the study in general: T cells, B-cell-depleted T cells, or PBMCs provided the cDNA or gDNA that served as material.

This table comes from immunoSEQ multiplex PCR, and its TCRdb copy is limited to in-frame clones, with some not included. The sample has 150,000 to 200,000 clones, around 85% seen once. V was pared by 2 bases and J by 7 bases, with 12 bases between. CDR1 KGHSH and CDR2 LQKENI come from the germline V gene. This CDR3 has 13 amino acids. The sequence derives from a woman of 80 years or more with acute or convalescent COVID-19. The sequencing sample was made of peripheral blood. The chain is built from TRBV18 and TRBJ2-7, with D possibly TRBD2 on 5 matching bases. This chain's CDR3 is CASSPGVPGEQYF. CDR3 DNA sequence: TGTGCCAGCTCACCAGGGGTCCCGGGGGAGCAGTACTTC. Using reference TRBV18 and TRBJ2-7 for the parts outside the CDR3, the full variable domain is NAGVMQNPRHLVRRRGQEARLRCSPMKGHSHVYWYRQLPEEGLKFMVYLQKENIIDESGMPKERFSAEFPKEGPSILRIQQVVRGDSAAYFCASSPGVPGEQYFGPGTRLTVT.